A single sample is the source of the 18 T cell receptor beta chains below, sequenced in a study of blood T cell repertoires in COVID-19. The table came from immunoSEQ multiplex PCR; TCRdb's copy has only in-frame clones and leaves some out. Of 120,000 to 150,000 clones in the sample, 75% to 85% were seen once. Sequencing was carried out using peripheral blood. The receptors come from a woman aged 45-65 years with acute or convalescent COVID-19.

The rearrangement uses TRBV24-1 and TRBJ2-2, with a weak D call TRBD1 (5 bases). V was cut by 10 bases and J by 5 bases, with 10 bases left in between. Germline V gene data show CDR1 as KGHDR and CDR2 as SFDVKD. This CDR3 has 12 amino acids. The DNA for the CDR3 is TGTGCCACTGAAGGACAAACCGGGGAGCTGTTTTTT. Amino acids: CATEGQTGELFF.

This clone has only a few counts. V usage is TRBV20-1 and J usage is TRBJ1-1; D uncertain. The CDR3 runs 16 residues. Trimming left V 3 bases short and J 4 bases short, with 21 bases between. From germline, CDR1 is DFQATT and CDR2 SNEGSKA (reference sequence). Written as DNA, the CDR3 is TGCAGTGCTAGTAATGCAGGACGAGTGGAGGGCACTGAAGCTTTCTTT. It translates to CSASNAGRVEGTEAFF.

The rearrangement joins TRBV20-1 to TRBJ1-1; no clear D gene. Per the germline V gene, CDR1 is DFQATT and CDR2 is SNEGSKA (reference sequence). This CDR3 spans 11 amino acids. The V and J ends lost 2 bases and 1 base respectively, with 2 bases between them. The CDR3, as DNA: TGCAGTGCTAGACGGAACACTGAAGCTTTCTTT. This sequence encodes CSARRNTEAFF.

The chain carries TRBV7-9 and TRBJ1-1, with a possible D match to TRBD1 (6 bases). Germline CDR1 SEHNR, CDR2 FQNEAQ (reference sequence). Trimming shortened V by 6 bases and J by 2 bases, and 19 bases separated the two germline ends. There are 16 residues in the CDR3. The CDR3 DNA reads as TGTGCCAGCAGTCGGGGGGCGGACAGATATAACACTGAAGCTTTCTTT. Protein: CASSRGADRYNTEAFF.

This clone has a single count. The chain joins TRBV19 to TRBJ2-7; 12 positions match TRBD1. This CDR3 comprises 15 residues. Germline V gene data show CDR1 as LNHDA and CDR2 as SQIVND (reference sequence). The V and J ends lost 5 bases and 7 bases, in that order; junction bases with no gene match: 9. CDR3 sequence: CASSFGTGGMKEQYF. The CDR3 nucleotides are TGTGCCAGTAGTTTTGGGACAGGGGGCATGAAGGAGCAGTACTTC.

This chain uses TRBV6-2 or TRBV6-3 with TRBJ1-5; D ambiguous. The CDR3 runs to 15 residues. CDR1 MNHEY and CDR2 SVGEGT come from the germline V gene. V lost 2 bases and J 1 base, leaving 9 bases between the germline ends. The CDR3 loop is CASSYAFGSNQPQHF. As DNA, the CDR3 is TGTGCCAGCAGTTACGCGTTCGGGAGCAATCAGCCCCAGCATTTT.

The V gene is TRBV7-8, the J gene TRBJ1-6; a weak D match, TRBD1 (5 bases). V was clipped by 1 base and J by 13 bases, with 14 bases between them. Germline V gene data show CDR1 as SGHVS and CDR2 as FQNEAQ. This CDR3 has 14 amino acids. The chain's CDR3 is CASSLGVGGRPLHF. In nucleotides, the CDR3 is TGTGCCAGCAGCTTAGGAGTGGGGGGGAGGCCCCTCCACTTT. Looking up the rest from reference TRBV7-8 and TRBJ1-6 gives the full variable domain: GAGVSQSPRYKVAKRGQDVALRCDPISGHVSLFWYQQALGQGPEFLTYFQNEAQLDKSGLPSDRFFAERPEGSVSTLKIQRTQQEDSAVYLCASSLGVGGRPLHFGNGTRLTVT.

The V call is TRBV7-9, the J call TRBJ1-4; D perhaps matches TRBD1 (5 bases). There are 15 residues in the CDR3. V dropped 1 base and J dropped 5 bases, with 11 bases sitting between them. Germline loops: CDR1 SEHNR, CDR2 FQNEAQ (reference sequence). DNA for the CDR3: TGTGCCAGCAGCTTAGGTTTGGGGCCCAATGAAAAACTGTTTTTT. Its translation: CASSLGLGPNEKLFF.

Here the CDR3 DNA reads TGTGCCACCCTACAGAGGGCGAACACTGAAGCTTTCTTT. It yields the protein CATLQRANTEAFF. The chain employs TRBV6-5 and TRBJ1-1; D remains unclear. The germline V and J ends were trimmed by 10 bases and 1 base, with 13 bases remaining between them. The CDR3 length is 13 residues. Germline V lookup: CDR1 MNHEY, CDR2 SVGAGI.

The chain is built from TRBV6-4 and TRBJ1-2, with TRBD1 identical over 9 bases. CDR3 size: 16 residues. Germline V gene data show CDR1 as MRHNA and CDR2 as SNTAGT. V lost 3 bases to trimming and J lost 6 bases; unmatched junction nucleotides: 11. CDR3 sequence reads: CASSESPGTGRDGYTF. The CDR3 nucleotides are TGTGCCAGCAGTGAAAGTCCCGGGACAGGGCGTGATGGCTACACCTTC.

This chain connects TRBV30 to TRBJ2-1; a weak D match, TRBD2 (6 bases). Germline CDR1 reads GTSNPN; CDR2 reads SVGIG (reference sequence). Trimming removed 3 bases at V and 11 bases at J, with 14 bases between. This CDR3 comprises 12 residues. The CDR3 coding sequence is TGTGCCTGGAGCCGCGGGGCCTTACAGCAGTTCTTC. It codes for CAWSRGALQQFF.

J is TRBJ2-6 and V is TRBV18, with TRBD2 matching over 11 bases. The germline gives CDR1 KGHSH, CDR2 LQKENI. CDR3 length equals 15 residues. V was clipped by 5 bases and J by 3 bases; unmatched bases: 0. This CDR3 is CASSGTSGGANVLTF. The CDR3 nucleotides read TGTGCCAGCTCAGGGACTAGCGGTGGGGCCAACGTCCTGACTTTC. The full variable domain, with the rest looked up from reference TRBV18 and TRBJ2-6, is NAGVMQNPRHLVRRRGQEARLRCSPMKGHSHVYWYRQLPEEGLKFMVYLQKENIIDESGMPKERFSAEFPKEGPSILRIQQVVRGDSAAYFCASSGTSGGANVLTFGAGSRLTVL.

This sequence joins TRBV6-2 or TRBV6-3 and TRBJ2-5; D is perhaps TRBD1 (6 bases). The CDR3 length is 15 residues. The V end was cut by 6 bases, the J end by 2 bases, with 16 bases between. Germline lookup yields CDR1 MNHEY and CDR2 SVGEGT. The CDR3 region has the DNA TGTGCCAGCAGCCACCCCAGGACAGCTCAAGAGACCCAGTACTTC. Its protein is CASSHPRTAQETQYF.

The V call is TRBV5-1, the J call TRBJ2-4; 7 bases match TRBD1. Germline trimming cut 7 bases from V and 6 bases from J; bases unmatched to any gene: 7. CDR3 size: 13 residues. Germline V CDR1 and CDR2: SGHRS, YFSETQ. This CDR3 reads CASAETGTNIQYF. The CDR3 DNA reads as TGCGCCAGCGCGGAGACAGGGACAAACATTCAGTACTTC.

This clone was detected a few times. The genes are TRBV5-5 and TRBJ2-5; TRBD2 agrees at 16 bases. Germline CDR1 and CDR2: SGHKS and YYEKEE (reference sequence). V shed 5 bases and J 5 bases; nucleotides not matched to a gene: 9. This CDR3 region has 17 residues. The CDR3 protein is CASRQGTSGGAMETQYF. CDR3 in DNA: TGTGCCAGCAGACAAGGGACTAGCGGGGGGGCAATGGAGACCCAGTACTTC.

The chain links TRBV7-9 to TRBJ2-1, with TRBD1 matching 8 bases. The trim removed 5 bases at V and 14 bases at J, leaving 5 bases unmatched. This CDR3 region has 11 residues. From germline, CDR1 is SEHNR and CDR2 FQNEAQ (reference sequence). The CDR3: CASSLETGEFF. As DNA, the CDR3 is TGTGCCAGCAGCCTAGAGACAGGGGAGTTCTTC.

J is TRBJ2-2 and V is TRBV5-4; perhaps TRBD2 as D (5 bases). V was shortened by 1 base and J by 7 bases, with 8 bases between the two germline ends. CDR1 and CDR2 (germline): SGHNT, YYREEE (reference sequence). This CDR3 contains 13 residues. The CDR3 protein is CASSLTRDGELFF. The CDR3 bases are TGTGCCAGCAGCTTGACGAGGGACGGGGAGCTGTTTTTT. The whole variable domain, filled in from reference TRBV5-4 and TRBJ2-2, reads ETGVTQSPTHLIKTRGQQVTLRCSSQSGHNTVSWYQQALGQGPQFIFQYYREEENGRGNFPPRFSGLQFPNYSSELNVNALELDDSALYLCASSLTRDGELFFGEGSRLTVL.

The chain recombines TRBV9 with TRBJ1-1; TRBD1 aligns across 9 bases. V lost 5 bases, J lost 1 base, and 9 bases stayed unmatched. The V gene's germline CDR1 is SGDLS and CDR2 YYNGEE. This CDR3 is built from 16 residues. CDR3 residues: CASSESGTGRNTEAFF. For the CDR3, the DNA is TGTGCCAGCAGTGAATCCGGGACAGGGCGGAACACTGAAGCTTTCTTT.